The sequence of this T cell receptor beta chain was determined in a study of early T cells in non-severe SARS-CoV-2 infection. The CDR3 covers 14 residues. V lost 6 bases and J 2 bases, leaving 12 bases between the germline ends. The germline V gene has CDR1 MNHNS and CDR2 SASEGT. TCRdb re-called the 5' RACE reads with MiXCR, one entry per CDR3 protein. The sample has about 22,000 distinct CDR3 sequences; 4.5% are singletons. The source of this sequence is an adult who was a healthcare worker with PCR-confirmed SARS-CoV-2 infection or an uninfected control (not recorded which). The V gene is TRBV6-1, the J gene TRBJ2-3; D gene ambiguous. The sample taken for sequencing was whole blood. The chain's CDR3 is CASRIGEPTDTQYF. The CDR3 DNA follows: TGTGCCAGCAGAATAGGTGAACCCACAGATACGCAGTATTTT.